This record concerns one T cell receptor (beta chain) sequence. Sequencing used immunoSEQ multiplex PCR; TCRdb keeps in-frame clones, though not all of them. This table has 200,000 or so clones, about 90% appearing once. These data originate in a study of blood T cell repertoires in COVID-19. This clonotype originated in a man aged 35-49 years with active or convalescent COVID-19. Sequences were obtained from peripheral blood.

The CDR3 DNA reads as TGCGCCAGCAGCTTCCCCCGGGACAGCGGGAACACTGAAGCTTTCTTT. Its protein is CASSFPRDSGNTEAFF. This chain joins TRBV5-1 and TRBJ1-1; 7 nucleotides match TRBD1. This CDR3 is built from 16 residues. J lost 1 base, V lost 2 bases, and 8 bases had no gene match. From germline, CDR1 is SGHRS and CDR2 YFSETQ.